One sample yielded the 27 T cell receptor beta chains listed below, sequenced in a study of cytomegalovirus exposure and HLA in healthy donors. Using immunoSEQ multiplex PCR, the repertoire was profiled, and TCRdb retains in-frame clones only, with some absent. The sample records roughly 150,000 clones, around 85% being singletons. The sample comprised PBMCs. These receptors all come from a woman in her twenties or thirties in good health and CMV-seronegative.

This clone was observed a few times. The chain couples TRBV28 to TRBJ1-1; the match to TRBD1 covers 7 bases. The CDR3 is made up of 16 amino acids. CDR1 and CDR2 from the germline V gene are MDHEN and SYDVKM. After removal of 3 bases from V and 0 bases from J, the junction contained 7 bases not matched to a gene. The CDR3 loop is CASSFRGRRVNTEAFF. For the CDR3, the DNA is TGTGCCAGCAGTTTTAGGGGGCGAAGGGTGAACACTGAAGCTTTCTTT.

J is TRBJ2-7 and V is TRBV10-3, with 8 bases matching TRBD1. Germline lookup yields CDR1 ENHRY and CDR2 SYGVKD. The CDR3 has 16 amino acids. Trimming cost V 4 bases and J 0 bases; bases outside gene matches: 8. The CDR3 nucleotides read TGTGCCATCAGTGCACCCTGGACAGGGAGCTCCTACGAGCAGTACTTC. Translating gives CAISAPWTGSSYEQYF.

The chain is built from TRBV6-5 and TRBJ1-1; D unresolved. This CDR3 contains 12 residues. CDR1 is MNHEY and CDR2 is SVGAGI in the germline V gene. V lost 2 bases to trimming and J lost 7 bases, with 8 bases between them. CDR3 in amino acids: CASSYAAGEAFF. The DNA for the CDR3 is TGTGCCAGCAGTTACGCGGCAGGTGAAGCTTTCTTT.

This clone was observed a single time. The chain recombines TRBV7-2 with TRBJ2-5; a possible D gene is TRBD2 (5 bases). Germline CDR1 is SGHTA and CDR2 is FQGNSA. The ends were cut back, 1 base at V and 0 bases at J, with 12 bases in the middle. The CDR3 totals 16 residues. The CDR3 is CASSLDPGSYQETQYF. In DNA, the CDR3 is TGTGCCAGCAGCTTAGATCCGGGGTCGTACCAAGAGACCCAGTACTTC.

The chain uses TRBV7-9 and TRBJ1-1, with D possibly being TRBD1 (5 bases). Germline CDR1 is SEHNR and CDR2 is FQNEAQ (reference sequence). The V and J ends lost 4 bases and 7 bases respectively, with 19 bases between them. The CDR3 extends over 15 amino acids. In nucleotides, the CDR3 is TGTGCCAGCAGCTCGGAGGGGACCCGAAGGGTTGAAGCTTTCTTT. It encodes CASSSEGTRRVEAFF.

This clone was detected once. V is TRBV6-4 and J is TRBJ2-5; no reliable D call. The V gene's germline CDR1 is MRHNA and CDR2 SNTAGT. V lost 1 base to trimming and J lost 4 bases, with 16 bases between them. CDR3 length: 16 residues. The CDR3 sequence is CASSDWAGSISETQYF. The CDR3 DNA sequence: TGTGCCAGCAGTGACTGGGCCGGATCGATCTCAGAGACCCAGTACTTC.

The V and J genes are TRBV15 and TRBJ2-1; unclear D gene. The germline CDR1 and CDR2 sequences are LNHNV and YYDKDF (reference sequence). The CDR3 length is 14 residues. Trimming took off 3 bases at V and 5 bases at J, with 11 bases between the two ends. CDR3 sequence: CATSRYLRNNEQFF. CDR3 DNA sequence: TGTGCCACCAGCAGGTATCTGAGGAACAATGAGCAGTTCTTC.

The genes are TRBV7-7 and TRBJ1-2; 9 bases match TRBD1. This CDR3 is built from 15 residues. Germline V gene data show CDR1 as SSHAT and CDR2 as FNYEAQ (reference sequence). The trim removed 5 bases at V and 2 bases at J, leaving 6 bases unmatched. CDR3 coding DNA: TGTGCCAGCAGCACTAGACAGGGGGAGAACTATGGCTACACCTTC. The encoded protein is CASSTRQGENYGYTF.

The chain is built from TRBV15 and TRBJ2-1; D is possibly TRBD2 (5 bases). Germline V gives CDR1 LNHNV, CDR2 YYDKDF (reference sequence). The CDR3 totals 16 residues. V lost 3 bases, J lost 0 bases, and 12 bases lay in between. The CDR3 loop reads CATSRRAASSYNEQFF. CDR3 sequence (DNA): TGTGCCACCAGCAGGCGGGCTGCGAGCTCCTACAATGAGCAGTTCTTC.

The chain has TRBV12-5 and TRBJ2-7; the D is unclear. Trimming removed 4 bases from V and 2 bases from J, with 3 bases in between. In germline, CDR1 is LGHNT, CDR2 FRNRAP. The CDR3 runs 11 residues. Written as DNA, the CDR3 is TGTGCTAGTGGTTCGGCCTACGAGCAGTACTTC. It yields the protein CASGSAYEQYF.

This chain links TRBV5-1 with TRBJ2-7; D possibly corresponds to TRBD2 (5 bases). V lost 4 bases and J 3 bases, leaving 11 bases between the germline ends. Germline CDR1 SGHRS, CDR2 YFSETQ. The CDR3 extends over 13 amino acids. CDR3 in amino acids: CASSPDAGYEQYF. CDR3 sequence (DNA): TGCGCCAGCAGCCCCGACGCGGGCTACGAGCAGTACTTC.

The chain combines TRBV6-1 with TRBJ1-2, with D maybe TRBD1 (6 bases). CDR3 length: 13 residues. Germline V lookup: CDR1 MNHNS, CDR2 SASEGT. V lost 3 bases, J lost 4 bases, and 9 bases lay in between. The CDR3 DNA reads TGTGCCAGCAGTGAGGGCAGGGGCTATGGCTACACCTTC. This sequence encodes CASSEGRGYGYTF.

The V call is TRBV30, the J call TRBJ2-1; 12 nucleotides line up with TRBD2. With V trimmed by 5 bases and J by 7 bases, 6 bases remained unmatched. The germline V gene encodes CDR1 GTSNPN and CDR2 SVGIG (reference sequence). The CDR3 is 14 amino acids. The DNA for the CDR3 is TGTGCCTGGGCACTAGCGGGAGGTCTTAATGAGCAGTTCTTC. This sequence encodes CAWALAGGLNEQFF.

The chain employs TRBV29-1 and TRBJ2-3; maybe TRBD1 (6 bases). Between the trimmed V and J ends, which lost 6 bases and 1 base, there was a span of 8 bases. Germline V lookup: CDR1 SQVTM, CDR2 ANQGSEA. This CDR3 has 12 amino acids. CDR3 sequence: CSVDRGTDTQYF. The CDR3 DNA is TGCAGCGTGGACAGAGGCACAGATACGCAGTATTTT.

This rearrangement joins TRBV4-2 to TRBJ2-7; D is perhaps TRBD1 (6 bases). The CDR3 is made up of 14 amino acids. V lost 3 bases and J 2 bases, leaving 11 bases between the germline ends. Germline assignment: CDR1 LGHNA and CDR2 YNFKEQ. The CDR3 DNA reads TGTGCCAGCAGCCAGAGGGACAAAGCCTACGAGCAGTACTTC. It specifies CASSQRDKAYEQYF.

The chain recombines TRBV30 with TRBJ2-3, with D possibly being TRBD2 (6 bases). Germline loops: CDR1 GTSNPN, CDR2 SVGIG (reference sequence). Trimming left V 0 bases short and J 8 bases short, with 12 bases between. This CDR3 has 13 residues. The CDR3 DNA reads TGTGCCTGGAGTGTCCGCGGGGCAGCTACGCAGTATTTT. It encodes CAWSVRGAATQYF.

This sequence joins TRBV5-1 and TRBJ2-1; 7 bases are shared with TRBD2. There are 20 residues in the CDR3. Trimming removed 0 bases from V and 1 base from J; junction bases left unmatched: 16. The germline gives CDR1 SGHRS, CDR2 YFSETQ. The CDR3 reads CASSLAASMGGPWSYNEQFF. CDR3 DNA: TGCGCCAGCAGCTTGGCCGCGTCAATGGGAGGGCCCTGGTCCTACAATGAGCAGTTCTTC.

This chain connects TRBV4-2 to TRBJ2-5; 7 nucleotides align to TRBD1. J lost 4 bases, V lost 4 bases, and 6 bases had no gene match. From germline, CDR1 is LGHNA and CDR2 YNFKEQ. There are 14 residues in the CDR3. The chain's CDR3 is CASSPKQGRETQYF. The DNA for the CDR3 is TGTGCCAGCAGCCCGAAACAGGGGAGAGAGACCCAGTACTTC.

This clone was detected a few times. This rearrangement joins TRBV7-2 to TRBJ2-7; perhaps TRBD1 as D (6 bases). The CDR3 length is 14 residues. The V gene's germline CDR1 is SGHTA and CDR2 FQGNSA. Trimming removed 10 bases at V and 4 bases at J, with 20 bases between. The CDR3 DNA reads TGTGCCAATCTGACAGGCAACCCAGGGTACGAGCAGTACTTC. Translated, it gives CANLTGNPGYEQYF.

The chain employs TRBV7-2 and TRBJ1-4; D not resolved. From germline, CDR1 is SGHTA and CDR2 FQGNSA. CDR3 length equals 16 residues. V was clipped by 3 bases and J by 4 bases, with 15 bases between them. CDR3 in amino acids: CASSFPSGEFNEKLFF. CDR3 nucleotide sequence: TGTGCCAGCAGCTTCCCGTCCGGGGAGTTTAATGAAAAACTGTTTTTT.

This CDR3 is CAWSGPQGTGYYGYTF. CDR3 DNA sequence: TGTGCCTGGAGCGGACCGCAGGGGACAGGCTACTATGGCTACACCTTC. The chain links TRBV30 to TRBJ1-2; 8 nucleotides align to TRBD1. After removal of 3 bases from V and 3 bases from J, the junction contained 12 bases not matched to a gene. Looked up from germline, CDR1 is GTSNPN and CDR2 is SVGIG (reference sequence). This CDR3 region has 16 residues.

V is TRBV6-1 and J is TRBJ2-7; 7 bases map to TRBD1. J lost 7 bases, V lost 1 base, and 10 bases had no gene match. The germline CDR1 and CDR2 sequences are MNHNS and SASEGT. The CDR3 has 15 amino acids. CDR3 bases: TGTGCCAGCAGTGAAGGCGTGACAGGGTTGAGAGAGCAGTACTTC. Its translation is CASSEGVTGLREQYF.

The chain links TRBV7-7 to TRBJ2-1; no clear D. Germline values: CDR1 SSHAT, CDR2 FNYEAQ (reference sequence). The ends were cut back, 5 bases at V and 7 bases at J, with 12 bases in the middle. The CDR3 is 13 residues long. This CDR3 reads CASSPRKQNEQFF. The CDR3 DNA is TGTGCCAGCAGCCCCCGTAAGCAAAATGAGCAGTTCTTC.

This chain connects TRBV7-6 to TRBJ2-3; D is unresolved. CDR1 and CDR2 from the germline V gene are SGHVS and FNYEAQ. V was clipped by 3 bases and J by 3 bases, with 7 bases between them. The CDR3 runs 13 residues. The CDR3 loop is CASSFPPTDTQYF. In DNA form, the CDR3 reads TGTGCCAGCAGCTTTCCGCCGACAGATACGCAGTATTTT.

This chain joins TRBV18 and TRBJ1-3, with unresolved D. V lost 0 bases and J 2 bases, leaving 8 bases between the germline ends. Germline values: CDR1 KGHSH, CDR2 LQKENI. CDR3 size: 15 residues. Here the CDR3 reads CASSPPSATGNTIYF. The CDR3 DNA follows: TGTGCCAGCTCACCACCGTCGGCAACTGGAAACACCATATATTTT.

J is TRBJ2-7 and V is TRBV2; D possibly uses TRBD1 or TRBD2 (6 bases each). The CDR3 loop spans 13 amino acids. With 7 bases removed from V and 3 bases from J, the gap between germline ends came to 13 bases. Looked up from germline, CDR1 is SNHLY and CDR2 is FYNNEI. The chain's CDR3 is CASKRGENYEQYF. For the CDR3, the DNA is TGTGCCAGCAAAAGGGGGGAGAACTACGAGCAGTACTTC. Complete variable domain (other parts from reference TRBV2 and TRBJ2-7): EPEVTQTPSHQVTQMGQEVILRCVPISNHLYFYWYRQILGQKVEFLVSFYNNEISEKSEIFDDQFSVERPDGSNFTLKIRSTKLEDSAMYFCASKRGENYEQYFGPGTRLTVT.

The gene calls are TRBV30 and TRBJ1-1; TRBD1 might be the D (5 bases). V shed 0 bases and J shed 4 bases, with 12 bases lying between them. The length of the CDR3 is 14 residues. CDR1 is GTSNPN, CDR2 SVGIG, per germline (reference sequence). The CDR3 loop reads CAWSVLGVRTEAFF. As DNA, the CDR3 is TGTGCCTGGAGTGTACTAGGGGTTCGCACTGAAGCTTTCTTT.